The 15 T cell receptor beta chains listed next were all sequenced from one sample in a study of shared clonotypes between healthy human individuals. Libraries were prepared by immunoSEQ multiplex PCR; TCRdb keeps only in-frame clonotypes and omits some of them. Of a few million clones in the sample, around 90% were seen once. Sequencing was done on a sample of naive CD4+ T cells from PBMCs. This sample's subset: CD45RA+ positively selected. Receptor source: a man between 18 and 29 years old in good health. Some clones in this sample may be carry-over from other donors' samples.

The rearrangement uses TRBV5-1 and TRBJ2-7, with 11 nucleotides matching TRBD1. There are 14 residues in the CDR3. The germline gives CDR1 SGHRS, CDR2 YFSETQ. Trimming cost V 4 bases and J 7 bases; bases outside gene matches: 7. The CDR3 DNA reads TGCGCCAGCAGCCCGGACAGGGGGCTTAATGAGCAGTACTTC. Protein: CASSPDRGLNEQYF. The full variable domain, its missing parts supplied by reference TRBV5-1 and TRBJ2-7, is KAGVTQTPRYLIKTRGQQVTLSCSPISGHRSVSWYQQTPGQGLQFLFEYFSETQRNKGNFPGRFSGRQFSNSRSEMNVSTLELGDSALYLCASSPDRGLNEQYFGPGTRLTVT.

The V call is TRBV28, the J call TRBJ2-1; perhaps TRBD1 as D (6 bases). The CDR3 runs to 13 residues. V lost 7 bases to trimming and J lost 2 bases, with 9 bases between them. Germline CDR1 MDHEN, CDR2 SYDVKM. The CDR3, as DNA: TGTGCCAGCATGACAGGCACCTACAATGAGCAGTTCTTC. Translation: CASMTGTYNEQFF.

The rearrangement links TRBV2 to TRBJ1-4; 9 bases agree with TRBD1. Germline trimming cut 5 bases from V and 8 bases from J; bases unmatched to any gene: 6. This CDR3 comprises 14 residues. CDR1 is SNHLY and CDR2 is FYNNEI in the germline V gene. The CDR3 nucleotides are TGTGCCAGCAGTCAACAGGGGGCAGGCGAAAAACTGTTTTTT. Translation gives CASSQQGAGEKLFF.

This sequence joins TRBV7-2 and TRBJ1-4; D unclear. This CDR3 is built from 14 residues. CDR1 and CDR2 (germline): SGHTA, FQGNSA. Trimming removed 5 bases from V and 7 bases from J, with 14 bases in between. CDR3 residues: CASSPSGIGEKLFF. CDR3 coding DNA: TGTGCCAGCAGCCCCTCCGGGATAGGTGAAAAACTGTTTTTT.

A note on this clone: Other DNA sequences in this sample translate to the same CDR3. This chain joins TRBV2 and TRBJ1-1, with 7 bases aligning to TRBD1. With V trimmed by 10 bases and J by 1 base, 3 bases remained unmatched. From germline, CDR1 is SNHLY and CDR2 FYNNEI. This CDR3 has 12 amino acids. CDR3 loop: CATSGGNTEAFF. CDR3 nucleotide sequence: TGTGCCACCTCAGGGGGGAACACTGAAGCTTTCTTT.

A single count supports this clone. This chain connects TRBV5-1 to TRBJ2-5; the D gene is possibly TRBD1 (6 bases). The CDR3 is made up of 15 amino acids. Germline lookup yields CDR1 SGHRS and CDR2 YFSETQ. V was pared by 4 bases and J by 3 bases, with 16 bases between. The CDR3 region is CASSADPQGKETQYF. The DNA for the CDR3 is TGCGCCAGCAGCGCAGACCCCCAGGGGAAAGAGACCCAGTACTTC.

This chain connects TRBV28 to TRBJ2-7, with D perhaps TRBD1 (6 bases). This CDR3 spans 12 amino acids. In germline, CDR1 is MDHEN, CDR2 SYDVKM. V dropped 6 bases and J dropped 6 bases, with 12 bases sitting between them. The CDR3 sequence: CASRDTGTEQYF. In DNA, the CDR3 is TGTGCCAGCAGGGATACAGGGACCGAGCAGTACTTC. Looking up the rest from reference TRBV28 and TRBJ2-7 gives the full variable domain: DVKVTQSSRYLVKRTGEKVFLECVQDMDHENMFWYRQDPGLGLRLIYFSYDVKMKEKGDIPEGYSVSREKKERFSLILESASTNQTSMYLCASRDTGTEQYFGPGTRLTVT.

V and J are TRBV28 and TRBJ2-7; TRBD2 aligns across 10 bases. The CDR3 has 15 residues. With V trimmed by 8 bases and J by 5 bases, 12 bases remained unmatched. Germline CDR1 MDHEN, CDR2 SYDVKM. This CDR3 reads CASGLSSSGRDEQYF. Here the CDR3 DNA reads TGTGCCAGCGGGCTCTCGTCTAGCGGGAGAGACGAGCAGTACTTC.

The genes are TRBV7-6 and TRBJ2-7; a weak D match, TRBD2 (6 bases). Germline CDR1 reads SGHVS; CDR2 reads FNYEAQ. The CDR3 is made up of 14 amino acids. Trimming removed 1 base from V and 5 bases from J, with 12 bases in between. Here the CDR3 reads CASSLGQGGHEQYF. The CDR3 DNA sequence: TGTGCCAGCAGCTTAGGTCAGGGAGGCCACGAGCAGTACTTC.

DNA for the CDR3: TGTGCCAGCAGATGGGACAGGAACTACGAGCAGTACTTC. This translates into CASRWDRNYEQYF. The V call is TRBV6-6, the J call TRBJ2-5, with 8 bases fitting TRBD1. The J call may be mistaken, given a closer DNA end match to TRBJ2-7. The V gene's germline CDR1 is MNHNY and CDR2 SVGAGI (reference sequence). The CDR3 extends over 13 amino acids.

The V call is TRBV11-2, the J call TRBJ2-7, with 9 bases that match TRBD1. The ends lost 5 bases at V and 1 base at J; junction bases unmatched: 9. This CDR3 region has 16 residues. Germline CDR1 SGHAT, CDR2 FQNNGV. CDR3 sequence (DNA): TGTGCCAGCAGCCCGAGTCTTGGGACAGGGTCCTACGAGCAGTACTTC. Translation: CASSPSLGTGSYEQYF.

The chain employs TRBV7-9 and TRBJ2-2; D is uncertain. CDR1 is SEHNR and CDR2 is FQNEAQ in the germline V gene (reference sequence). The CDR3 has 18 amino acids. The V gene lost 1 base and the J gene lost 0 bases, with 15 bases spanning the gap. CDR3: CASSLGRLDLTNTGELFF. The CDR3 DNA is TGTGCCAGCAGCTTAGGGCGGTTGGACCTGACGAACACCGGGGAGCTGTTTTTT. Full variable domain (missing parts from reference TRBV7-9 and TRBJ2-2): DTGVSQNPRHKITKRGQNVTFRCDPISEHNRLYWYRQTLGQGPEFLTYFQNEAQLEKSRLLSDRFSAERPKGSFSTLEIQRTEQGDSAMYLCASSLGRLDLTNTGELFFGEGSRLTVL.

This chain connects TRBV29-1 to TRBJ2-7; D is perhaps TRBD1 (6 bases). The CDR3 spans 15 residues. V was clipped by 4 bases and J by 6 bases, with 22 bases between them. In germline, CDR1 is SQVTM, CDR2 ANQGSEA. The CDR3 region has the DNA TGCAGCGTTGGAAGGGGGAGAAGGGGATTTGGCGAGCAGTACTTC. Amino acid sequence: CSVGRGRRGFGEQYF.

This sequence joins TRBV19 and TRBJ1-5, with 12 bases aligning to TRBD1. This CDR3 is built from 19 residues. The germline CDR1 and CDR2 sequences are LNHDA and SQIVND (reference sequence). The J segment lost 0 bases and the V segment lost 5 bases, leaving 11 bases of the junction unmatched. Here the CDR3 DNA reads TGTGCCAGTAGTCCCGGGCCGGGACAGGGGGCTTATAGCAATCAGCCCCAGCATTTT. Translation gives CASSPGPGQGAYSNQPQHF.

This rearrangement joins TRBV9 to TRBJ2-3; no reliable D call. V was clipped by 0 bases and J by 0 bases, with 11 bases between them. Germline assignment: CDR1 SGDLS and CDR2 YYNGEE. This CDR3 region has 16 residues. The CDR3 loop reads CASSVVMGSSTDTQYF. Here the CDR3 DNA reads TGTGCCAGCAGCGTAGTTATGGGGTCTAGCACAGATACGCAGTATTTT.